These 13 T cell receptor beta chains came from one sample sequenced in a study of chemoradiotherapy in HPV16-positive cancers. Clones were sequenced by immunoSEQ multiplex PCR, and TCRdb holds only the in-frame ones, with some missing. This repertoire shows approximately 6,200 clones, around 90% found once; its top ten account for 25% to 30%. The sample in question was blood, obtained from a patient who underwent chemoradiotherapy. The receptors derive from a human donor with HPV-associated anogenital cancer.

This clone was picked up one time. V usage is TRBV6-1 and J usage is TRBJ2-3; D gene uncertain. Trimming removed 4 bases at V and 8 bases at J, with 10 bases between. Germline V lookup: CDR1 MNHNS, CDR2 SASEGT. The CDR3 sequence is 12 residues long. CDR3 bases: TGTGCCAGCAGTGTAAGCCCAGGTACGCAGTATTTT. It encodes CASSVSPGTQYF.

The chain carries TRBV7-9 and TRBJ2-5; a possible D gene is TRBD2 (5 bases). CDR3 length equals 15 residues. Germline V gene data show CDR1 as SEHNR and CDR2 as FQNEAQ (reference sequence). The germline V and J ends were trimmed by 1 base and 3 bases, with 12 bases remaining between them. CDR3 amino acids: CASSLGGGEKETQYF. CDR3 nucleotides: TGTGCCAGCAGCTTAGGTGGAGGCGAGAAAGAGACCCAGTACTTC.

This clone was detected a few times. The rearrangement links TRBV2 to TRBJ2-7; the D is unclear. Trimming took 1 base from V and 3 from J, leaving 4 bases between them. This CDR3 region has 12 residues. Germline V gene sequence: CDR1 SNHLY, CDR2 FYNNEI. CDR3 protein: CASSEGNYEQYF. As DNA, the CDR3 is TGTGCCAGCAGTGAAGGTAACTACGAGCAGTACTTC.

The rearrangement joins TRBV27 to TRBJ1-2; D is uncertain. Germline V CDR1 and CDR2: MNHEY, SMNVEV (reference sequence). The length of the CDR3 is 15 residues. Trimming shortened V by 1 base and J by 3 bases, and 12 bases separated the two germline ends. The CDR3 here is CASSLYPTYDYGYTF. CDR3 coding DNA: TGTGCCAGCAGTTTATACCCAACGTACGACTATGGCTACACCTTC.

The CDR3 region has the DNA TGTGCCAGCAGTGGAGACAGGGCCGGGAATGAAAAACTGTTTTTT. Protein: CASSGDRAGNEKLFF. The chain links TRBV6-5 to TRBJ1-4; 7 nucleotides align to TRBD1. CDR1 is MNHEY, CDR2 SVGAGI, per germline. The V gene end was trimmed by 5 bases and the J gene end by 5 bases; junction bases not matched to a gene: 8. CDR3 length: 15 residues.

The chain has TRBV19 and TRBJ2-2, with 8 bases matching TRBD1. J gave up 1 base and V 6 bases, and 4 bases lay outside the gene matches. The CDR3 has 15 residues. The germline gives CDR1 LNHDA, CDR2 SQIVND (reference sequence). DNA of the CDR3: TGTGCCAGTAGGACGGACAGGGTGAACACCGGGGAGCTGTTTTTT. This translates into CASRTDRVNTGELFF.

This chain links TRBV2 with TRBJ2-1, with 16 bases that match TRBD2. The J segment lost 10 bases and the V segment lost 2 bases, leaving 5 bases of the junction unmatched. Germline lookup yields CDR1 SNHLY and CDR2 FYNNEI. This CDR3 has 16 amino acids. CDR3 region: CASSERGLAGGLEQFF. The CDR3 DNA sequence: TGTGCCAGCAGTGAAAGGGGACTAGCGGGGGGGCTAGAGCAGTTCTTC.

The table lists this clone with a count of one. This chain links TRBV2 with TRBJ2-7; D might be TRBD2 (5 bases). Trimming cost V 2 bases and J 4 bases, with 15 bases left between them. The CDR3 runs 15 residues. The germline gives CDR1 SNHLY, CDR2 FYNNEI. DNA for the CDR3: TGTGCCAGCAGTGAAAAGACTACTTATGGGTACGAGCAGTACTTC. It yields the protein CASSEKTTYGYEQYF.

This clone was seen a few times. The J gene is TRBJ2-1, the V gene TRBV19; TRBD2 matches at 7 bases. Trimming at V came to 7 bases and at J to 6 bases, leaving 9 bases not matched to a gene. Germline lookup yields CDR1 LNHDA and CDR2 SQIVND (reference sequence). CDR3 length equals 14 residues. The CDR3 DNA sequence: TGTGCCAGTAACCCAACGCTAGCGGCCAATGAGCAGTTCTTC. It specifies CASNPTLAANEQFF.

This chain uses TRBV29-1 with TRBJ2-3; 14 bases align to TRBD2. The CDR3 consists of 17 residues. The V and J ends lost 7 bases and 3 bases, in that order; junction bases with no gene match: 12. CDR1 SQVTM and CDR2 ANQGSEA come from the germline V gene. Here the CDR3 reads CSDRGTSGSMRTDTQYF. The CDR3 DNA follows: TGCAGCGATCGTGGGACTAGCGGGAGTATGAGGACAGATACGCAGTATTTT.

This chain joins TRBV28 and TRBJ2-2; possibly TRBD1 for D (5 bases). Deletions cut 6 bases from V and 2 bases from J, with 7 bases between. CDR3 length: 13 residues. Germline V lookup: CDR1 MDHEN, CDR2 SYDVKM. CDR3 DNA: TGTGCCAGCAGAGACAGCAACACCGGGGAGCTGTTTTTT. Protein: CASRDSNTGELFF.

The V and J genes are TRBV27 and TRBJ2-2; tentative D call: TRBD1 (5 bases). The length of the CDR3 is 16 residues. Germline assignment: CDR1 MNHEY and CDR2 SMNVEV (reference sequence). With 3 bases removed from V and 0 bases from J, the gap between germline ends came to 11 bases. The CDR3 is CASSFRQGANTGELFF. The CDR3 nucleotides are TGTGCCAGCAGTTTCCGGCAGGGCGCGAACACCGGGGAGCTGTTTTTT.

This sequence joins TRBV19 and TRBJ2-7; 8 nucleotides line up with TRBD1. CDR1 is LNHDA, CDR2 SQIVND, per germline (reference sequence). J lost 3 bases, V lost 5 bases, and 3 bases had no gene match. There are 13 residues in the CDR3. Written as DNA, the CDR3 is TGTGCCAGTAGTTTCGGACAGGGCTACGAGCAGTACTTC. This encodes CASSFGQGYEQYF.